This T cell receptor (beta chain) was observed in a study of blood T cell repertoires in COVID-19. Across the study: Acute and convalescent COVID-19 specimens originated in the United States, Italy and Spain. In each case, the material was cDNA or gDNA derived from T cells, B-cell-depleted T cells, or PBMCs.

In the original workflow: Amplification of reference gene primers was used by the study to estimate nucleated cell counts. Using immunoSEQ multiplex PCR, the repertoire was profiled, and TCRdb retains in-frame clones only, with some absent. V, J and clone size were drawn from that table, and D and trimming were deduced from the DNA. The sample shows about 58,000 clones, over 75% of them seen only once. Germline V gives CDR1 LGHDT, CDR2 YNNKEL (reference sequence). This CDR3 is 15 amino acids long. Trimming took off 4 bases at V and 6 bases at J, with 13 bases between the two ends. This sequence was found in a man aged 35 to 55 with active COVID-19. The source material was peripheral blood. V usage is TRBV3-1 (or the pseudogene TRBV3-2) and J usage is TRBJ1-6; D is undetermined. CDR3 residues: CASSPRHEGNSPLHF. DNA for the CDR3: TGTGCCAGCAGCCCCCGGCACGAGGGTAATTCACCCCTCCACTTT.